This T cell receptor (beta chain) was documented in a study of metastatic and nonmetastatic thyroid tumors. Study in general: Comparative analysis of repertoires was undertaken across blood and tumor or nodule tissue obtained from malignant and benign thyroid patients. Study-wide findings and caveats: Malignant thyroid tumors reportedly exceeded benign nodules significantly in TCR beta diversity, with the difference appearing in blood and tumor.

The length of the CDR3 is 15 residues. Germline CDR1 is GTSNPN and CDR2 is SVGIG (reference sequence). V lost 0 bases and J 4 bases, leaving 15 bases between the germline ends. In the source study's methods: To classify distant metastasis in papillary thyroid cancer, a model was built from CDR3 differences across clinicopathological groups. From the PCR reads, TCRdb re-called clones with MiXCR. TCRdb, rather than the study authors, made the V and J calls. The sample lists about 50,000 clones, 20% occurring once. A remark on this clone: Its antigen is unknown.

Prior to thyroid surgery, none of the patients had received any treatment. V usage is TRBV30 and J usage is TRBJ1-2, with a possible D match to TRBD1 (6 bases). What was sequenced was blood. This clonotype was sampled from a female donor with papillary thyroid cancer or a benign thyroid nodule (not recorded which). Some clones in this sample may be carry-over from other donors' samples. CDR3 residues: CAWSVLGGRRYGYTF. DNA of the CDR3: TGTGCCTGGAGTGTACTAGGGGGGCGGCGCTATGGCTACACCTTC.